Described below is a single TCR beta chain sequence and its context. What it binds is not known. The treatment: oral pan-JAK inhibitor, 5-10 mg twice daily. The source of the sample is a study of CD8+ T cells in alopecia areata. Study-wide findings and caveats: Tofacitinib did not eliminate many expanded lesional clones from scalp or blood.

Extraction of RNA preceded its reverse transcription into cDNA, which served as the sequencing template. Sequencing used immunoSEQ multiplex PCR; TCRdb keeps in-frame clones, though not all of them. This table holds roughly 180,000 clones, around 60% found once. The V and J ends lost 4 bases and 1 base respectively, with 17 bases between them. The CDR3 covers 17 residues. Germline-derived CDR1 and CDR2 are SEHNR and FQNEAQ (reference sequence). The source was CD4+ T cells sorted from blood, collected at week 4, from a patient treated with tofacitinib. V and J are TRBV7-9 and TRBJ1-5, with D perhaps TRBD1 (5 bases). The sequence derives from a human donor with alopecia areata. CDR3 in amino acids: CASSSARSSGSNQPQHF. In DNA form, the CDR3 reads TGTGCCAGCAGCTCTGCTCGGAGTTCAGGGAGCAATCAGCCCCAGCATTTT.